The rows below give T cell receptor beta chains drawn from one sample of a study of human T cells and chemical hapten exposure. TCRdb redid the calling of the 5' RACE reads with MiXCR, one entry per CDR3 protein. The data hold approximately 110,000 distinct CDR3 sequences, with roughly 19% observed a single time. These TCRs come from a human donor in good health. CDR3s include the opening cysteine and the closing phenylalanine or tryptophan. The D gene is left open where the match is weak. Rows may omit the clone size; those that give it use once, few, many or a size class.

d_gene,j_gene,v_gene,abundance,CDR3aa,CDR3nt
.,TRBJ1-1,TRBV9,.,CASSEAPTGNTEAFF,TGTGCCAGCAGCGAGGCCCCAACAGGAAACACTGAAGCTTTCTTT
.,TRBJ2-1,TRBV24-1,.,CATSDLHGSYNEQFF,TGTGCCACCAGTGATTTGCACGGGTCCTACAATGAGCAGTTCTTC
.,TRBJ1-5,TRBV28,.,CASSSVPSTGKGNQPQHF,TGTGCCAGCAGTTCCGTACCCTCCACAGGGAAGGGCAATCAGCCCCAGCATTTT
.,TRBJ2-5,TRBV20-1,.,CSAPIGGQETQYF,TGCAGTGCCCCTATAGGCGGACAAGAGACCCAGTACTTC
.,TRBJ1-2,TRBV28,.,CASSLSFPRGRDYGYTF,TGTGCCAGCAGTTTATCCTTCCCTCGGGGAAGAGACTATGGCTACACCTTC
TRBD1,TRBJ2-7,TRBV28,.,CASSSNSGQGFLEQYF,TGTGCCAGCAGTTCCAACTCGGGACAGGGTTTCCTCGAGCAGTACTTC
.,TRBJ2-1,TRBV10-1,.,CASSESLADEQFF,TGCGCCAGCAGTGAGTCCCTAGCCGATGAGCAGTTCTTC
TRBD1,TRBJ1-1,TRBV14,.,CASSQVTGFFTEAFF,TGTGCCAGCAGCCAAGTGACAGGGTTCTTCACTGAAGCTTTCTTT
.,TRBJ1-2,TRBV7-3,.,CASSPDPHYGYTF,TGTGCCAGCAGCCCCGATCCCCACTATGGCTACACCTTC
.,TRBJ1-5,TRBV29-1,many,CSVEDETAVEGQPQHF,TGCAGCGTTGAGGATGAGACAGCGGTGGAGGGTCAGCCCCAGCATTTT
.,TRBJ2-7,TRBV13,few,CASSSTGPGTLRPYEQYF,TGTGCCAGCAGCTCAACAGGGCCCGGGACTCTTCGACCTTACGAGCAGTACTTC
.,TRBJ1-5,TRBV5-1,.,CASSLVGGTGQPQHF,TGCGCCAGCAGCTTGGTGGGGGGAACCGGTCAGCCCCAGCATTTT
TRBD2,TRBJ2-1,TRBV20-1,.,CSSSGRDSYNEQFF,TGCAGTAGTAGCGGGAGGGATTCCTACAATGAGCAGTTCTTC
.,TRBJ2-3,TRBV6-5,.,CASRVDRRTDTQYF,TGTGCCAGCAGAGTGGACAGAAGGACAGATACGCAGTATTTT
TRBD1,TRBJ1-2,TRBV29-1,few,CSVGDRGDMGYTF,TGCAGCGTTGGGGACAGGGGCGATATGGGCTACACCTTC
.,TRBJ1-4,TRBV28,.,CASSSRREGKDEKLFF,TGTGCCAGCAGTTCCCGTCGAGAGGGGAAGGATGAAAAACTGTTTTTT
.,TRBJ1-1,TRBV28,.,CASSLPNTEAFF,TGTGCCAGCAGTTTACCGAACACTGAAGCTTTCTTT
TRBD1,TRBJ2-7,TRBV7-9,.,CASSRQGLEQYF,TGTGCCAGCAGCCGACAGGGGTTAGAGCAGTACTTC
.,TRBJ2-5,TRBV28,.,CASSPDSFGETQYF,TGTGCCAGCAGCCCGGACAGCTTCGGAGAGACCCAGTACTTC
TRBD2,TRBJ2-7,TRBV28,.,CASSPPRLAKYEQYF,TGTGCCAGCAGCCCGCCAAGACTAGCGAAGTACGAGCAGTACTTC
.,TRBJ2-7,TRBV5-1,many,CASSLRDWPREQYF,TGCGCCAGCAGCCTCCGGGACTGGCCTCGGGAGCAGTACTTC
.,TRBJ2-3,TRBV29-1,few,CSVVGLQMADTQYF,TGCAGCGTTGTGGGACTCCAAATGGCAGATACGCAGTATTTT
TRBD2,TRBJ2-3,TRBV3-1,few,CASSQDGGGPTDTQYF,TGTGCCAGCAGCCAAGACGGGGGAGGGCCCACAGATACGCAGTATTTT
.,TRBJ2-1,TRBV28,.,CASSLPSSGTLYREQFF,TGTGCCAGCAGTTTGCCCAGTAGCGGAACTCTTTACAGGGAGCAGTTCTTC
.,TRBJ2-7,TRBV20-1,.,CSALLPTYEQYF,TGCAGTGCCCTTCTACCTACCTACGAGCAGTACTTC
.,TRBJ2-2,TRBV29-1,.,CSVGTNGELFF,TGCAGCGTTGGGACAAACGGGGAGCTGTTTTTT
TRBD2,TRBJ2-1,TRBV5-1,.,CASSVGEGLAGGPYNEQFF,TGCGCCAGCAGCGTTGGGGAAGGACTAGCGGGAGGACCCTACAATGAGCAGTTCTTC
.,TRBJ1-2,TRBV11-2,few,CASSLGADYGYTF,TGTGCCAGCAGCTTAGGAGCGGACTATGGCTACACCTTC
TRBD1,TRBJ1-2,TRBV6-1,few,CASTFPQGGIYYGYTF,TGTGCCAGCACATTCCCTCAGGGGGGAATTTACTATGGCTACACCTTC
.,TRBJ1-1,TRBV18,.,CASSPTNLYTEAFF,TGTGCCAGCTCACCTACCAACCTATACACTGAAGCTTTCTTT
.,TRBJ1-3,TRBV20-1,few,CSARTPRQITGNTIYF,TGCAGTGCTAGAACCCCTCGACAAATCACTGGAAACACCATATATTTT
.,TRBJ1-1,TRBV29-1,.,CSVEIGGGTEAFF,TGCAGCGTTGAAATCGGGGGGGGGACTGAAGCTTTCTTT
TRBD2,TRBJ2-7,TRBV20-1,few,CSANPLDSGEMSRAYEQYF,TGCAGTGCTAACCCTCTCGATAGCGGGGAGATGTCCAGGGCCTACGAGCAGTACTTC
.,TRBJ2-7,TRBV27,.,CASSPWSRDEQYF,TGTGCCAGCAGCCCTTGGAGCCGGGACGAGCAGTACTTC
TRBD1,TRBJ1-1,TRBV28,few,CASSLQGAVGYTEAFF,TGTGCCAGCAGTTTACAGGGGGCGGTTGGTTACACTGAAGCTTTCTTT
.,TRBJ2-7,TRBV5-1,.,CASSVPGRSYEQYF,TGCGCCTCGTCCGTACCGGGTCGTTCCTACGAGCAGTACTTC
TRBD2,TRBJ2-6,TRBV27,.,CASRELAPISGANVLTF,TGTGCCAGCAGGGAACTAGCGCCTATCTCTGGGGCCAACGTCCTGACTTTC
TRBD2,TRBJ2-1,TRBV6-2/TRBV6-3,.,CASSPLGLAGNEQFF,TGTGCCAGCAGTCCCTTAGGTTTAGCGGGCAATGAGCAGTTCTTC
.,TRBJ2-1,TRBV11-2,.,CASSSVGGEQFF,TGTGCCAGCAGCTCGGTTGGGGGGGAGCAGTTCTTC
TRBD2,TRBJ2-2,TRBV28,few,CASRRLAGVNTGELFF,TGTGCCAGCAGGCGCCTAGCGGGGGTGAACACCGGGGAGCTGTTTTTT
.,TRBJ2-2,TRBV30,.,CAWSDYRNTGELFF,TGTGCCTGGAGTGACTACCGGAACACCGGGGAGCTGTTTTTT
.,TRBJ2-3,TRBV29-1,.,CSVEDIGRPTDTQYF,TGCAGCGTTGAAGATATCGGCCGACCCACAGATACGCAGTATTTT